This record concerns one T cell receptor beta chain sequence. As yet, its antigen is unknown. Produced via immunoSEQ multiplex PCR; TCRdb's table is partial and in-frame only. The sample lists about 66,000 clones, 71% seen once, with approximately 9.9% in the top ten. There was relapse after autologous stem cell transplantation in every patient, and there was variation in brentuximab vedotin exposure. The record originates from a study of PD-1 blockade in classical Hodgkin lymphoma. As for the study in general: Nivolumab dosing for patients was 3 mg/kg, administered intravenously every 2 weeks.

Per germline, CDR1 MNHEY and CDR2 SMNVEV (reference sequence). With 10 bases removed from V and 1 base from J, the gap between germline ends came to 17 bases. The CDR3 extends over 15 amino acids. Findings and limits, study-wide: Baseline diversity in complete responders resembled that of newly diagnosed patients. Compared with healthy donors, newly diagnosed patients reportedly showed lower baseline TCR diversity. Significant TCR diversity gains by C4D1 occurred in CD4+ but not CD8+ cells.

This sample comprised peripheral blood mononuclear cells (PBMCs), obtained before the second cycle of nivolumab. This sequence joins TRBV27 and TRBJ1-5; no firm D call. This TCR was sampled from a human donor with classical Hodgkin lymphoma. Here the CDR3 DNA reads TGTGCCACCCGACCGGGGATAGTGAGCAATCAGCCCCAGCATTTT. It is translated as CATRPGIVSNQPQHF.